What follows are 4 T cell receptor beta chains derived from one specimen sequenced in a study of blood T cell repertoires in COVID-19. The assay was immunoSEQ multiplex PCR, and TCRdb's table has in-frame clones only and misses some. The sample includes about half a million clones, 75% to 90% of them seen just once. Sequencing was done on a sample of peripheral blood. These receptors came from a human donor in a cohort sampled during active COVID-19.

The V call is TRBV6-1, the J call TRBJ1-5, with 10 nucleotides matching TRBD1. The CDR3 consists of 15 residues. The V gene's germline CDR1 is MNHNS and CDR2 SASEGT. V gave up 3 bases and J gave up 6 bases; unmatched junction bases: 5. CDR3 nucleotides: TGTGCCAGCAGTGACGGGACAGGGGTGGGTCAGCCCCAGCATTTT. Translating it yields CASSDGTGVGQPQHF.

V and J are TRBV19 and TRBJ1-5; 10 positions agree with TRBD1. The germline CDR1 and CDR2 sequences are LNHDA and SQIVND (reference sequence). CDR3 size: 15 residues. V was pared by 8 bases and J by 2 bases, with 6 bases of the junction left unmatched. CDR3 residues: CASADGTGGNQPQHF. The DNA for the CDR3 is TGTGCCAGTGCAGACGGGACAGGGGGCAATCAGCCCCAGCATTTT.

The chain recombines TRBV30 with TRBJ1-4; 7 nucleotides match TRBD1. With V trimmed by 0 bases and J by 7 bases, 8 bases remained unmatched. CDR1 is GTSNPN and CDR2 is SVGIG in the germline V gene (reference sequence). This CDR3 contains 15 residues. This CDR3 reads CAWSVPNRGGEKLFF. The CDR3 coding sequence is TGTGCCTGGAGTGTACCTAACAGGGGTGGTGAAAAACTGTTTTTT.

The V and J genes are TRBV28 and TRBJ1-1, with D tentatively TRBD1 (5 bases). In germline, CDR1 is MDHEN, CDR2 SYDVKM. V dropped 2 bases and J dropped 10 bases, with 14 bases sitting between them. The CDR3 runs to 13 residues. The CDR3 is CASSLGSHRTAFF. The CDR3 DNA follows: TGTGCCAGCAGTTTAGGCTCTCACAGGACAGCTTTCTTT.